The entry below describes one T cell receptor (beta chain). Its antigen is not known. The data stem from a study of CD8 T cells in ankylosing spondylitis. Study-wide points: Blood of patients with ankylosing spondylitis appeared to be characterized by a TCR beta motif of eight highly homologous variants.

V lost 4 bases and J lost 5, with 12 bases in between. The CDR3 contains 13 residues. TCRdb used MiXCR to reprocess the 5' RACE reads, holding one entry per CDR3 protein. Among fewer than 400,000 distinct CDR3 sequences listed, roughly 14% were seen once. The chain couples TRBV12-3 or TRBV12-4 to TRBJ2-7; a possible D gene is TRBD2 (5 bases). The material sequenced was blood, either unsorted or a sorted T cell fraction (not recorded which). This receptor was obtained from a male donor with ankylosing spondylitis or in good health (not recorded which). The CDR3 spells CASSWKSSHEQYF. As DNA, the CDR3 is TGTGCCAGCAGTTGGAAGTCTAGCCACGAGCAGTACTTC.